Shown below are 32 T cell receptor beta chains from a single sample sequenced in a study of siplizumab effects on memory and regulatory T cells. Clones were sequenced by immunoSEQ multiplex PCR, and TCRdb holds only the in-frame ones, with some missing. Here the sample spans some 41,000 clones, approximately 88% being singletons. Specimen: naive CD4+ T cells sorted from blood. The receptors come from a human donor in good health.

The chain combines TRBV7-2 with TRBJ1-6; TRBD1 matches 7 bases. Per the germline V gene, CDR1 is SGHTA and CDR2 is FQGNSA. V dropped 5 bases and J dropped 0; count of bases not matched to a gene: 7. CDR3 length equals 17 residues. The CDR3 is CASSLLTGSSYNSPLHF. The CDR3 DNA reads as TGTGCCAGCAGCCTCTTGACAGGGAGCTCCTATAATTCACCCCTCCACTTT.

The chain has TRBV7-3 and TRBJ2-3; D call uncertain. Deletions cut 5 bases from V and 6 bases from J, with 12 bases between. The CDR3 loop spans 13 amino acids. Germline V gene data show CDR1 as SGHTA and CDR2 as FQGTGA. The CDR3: CASSAAVMDTQYF. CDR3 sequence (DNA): TGTGCCAGCAGCGCGGCCGTTATGGATACGCAGTATTTT.

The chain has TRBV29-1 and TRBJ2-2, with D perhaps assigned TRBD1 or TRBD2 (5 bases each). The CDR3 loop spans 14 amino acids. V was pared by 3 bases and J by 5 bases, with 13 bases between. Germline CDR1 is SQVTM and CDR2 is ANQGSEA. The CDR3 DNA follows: TGCAGCGTTGAGGGACCCCTGGGGACCGGGGAGCTGTTTTTT. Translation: CSVEGPLGTGELFF.

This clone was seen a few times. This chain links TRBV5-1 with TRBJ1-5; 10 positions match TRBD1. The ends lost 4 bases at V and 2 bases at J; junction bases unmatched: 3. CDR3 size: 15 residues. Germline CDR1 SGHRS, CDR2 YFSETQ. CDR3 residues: CASSTTGGGNQPQHF. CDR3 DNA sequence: TGCGCCAGCAGCACGACAGGGGGCGGCAATCAGCCCCAGCATTTT.

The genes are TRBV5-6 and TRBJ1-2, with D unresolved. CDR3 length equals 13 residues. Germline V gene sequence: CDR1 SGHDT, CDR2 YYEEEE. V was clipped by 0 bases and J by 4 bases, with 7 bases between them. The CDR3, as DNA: TGTGCCAGCAGCTTGGATATAGTCTATGGCTACACCTTC. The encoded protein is CASSLDIVYGYTF. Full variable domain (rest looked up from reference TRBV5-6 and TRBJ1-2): DAGVTQSPTHLIKTRGQQVTLRCSPKSGHDTVSWYQQALGQGPQFIFQYYEEEERQRGNFPDRFSGHQFPNYSSELNVNALLLGDSALYLCASSLDIVYGYTFGSGTRLTVV.

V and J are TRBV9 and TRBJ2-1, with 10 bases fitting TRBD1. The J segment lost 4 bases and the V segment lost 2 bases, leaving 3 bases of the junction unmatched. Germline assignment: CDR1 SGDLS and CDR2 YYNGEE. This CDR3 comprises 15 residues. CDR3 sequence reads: CASSVGQGSYNEQFF. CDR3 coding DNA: TGTGCCAGCAGCGTGGGACAGGGGTCTTACAATGAGCAGTTCTTC.

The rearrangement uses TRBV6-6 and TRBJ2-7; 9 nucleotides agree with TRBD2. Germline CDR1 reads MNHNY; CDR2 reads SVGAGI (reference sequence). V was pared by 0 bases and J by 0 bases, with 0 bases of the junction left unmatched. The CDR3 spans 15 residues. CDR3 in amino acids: CASSYSTSGSYEQYF. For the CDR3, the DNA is TGTGCCAGCAGTTACTCGACTAGCGGCTCCTACGAGCAGTACTTC.

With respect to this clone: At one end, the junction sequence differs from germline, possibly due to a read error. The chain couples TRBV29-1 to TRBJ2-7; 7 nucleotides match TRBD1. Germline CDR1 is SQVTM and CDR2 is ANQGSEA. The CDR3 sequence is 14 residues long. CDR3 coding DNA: TGCAGCGTTCAAGACAGGGCGGGCTCCTACGAGCAGTACTTC. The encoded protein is CSVQDRAGSYEQYF.

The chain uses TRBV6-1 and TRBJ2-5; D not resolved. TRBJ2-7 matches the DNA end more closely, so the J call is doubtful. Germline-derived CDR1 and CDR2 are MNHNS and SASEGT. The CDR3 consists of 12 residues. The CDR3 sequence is CASSEQVYEQYF. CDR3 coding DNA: TGTGCCAGCAGTGAACAAGTTTACGAGCAGTACTTC.

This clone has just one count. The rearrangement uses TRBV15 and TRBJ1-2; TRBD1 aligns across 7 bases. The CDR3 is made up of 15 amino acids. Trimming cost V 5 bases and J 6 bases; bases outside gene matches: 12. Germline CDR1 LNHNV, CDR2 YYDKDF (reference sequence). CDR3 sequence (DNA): TGTGCCACCAGCCCAACACTTGACAGGGTTGATGGCTACACCTTC. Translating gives CATSPTLDRVDGYTF.

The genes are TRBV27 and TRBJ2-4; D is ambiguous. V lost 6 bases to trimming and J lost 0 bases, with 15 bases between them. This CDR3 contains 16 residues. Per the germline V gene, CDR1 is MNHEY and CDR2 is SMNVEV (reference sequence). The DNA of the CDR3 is TGTGCCAGCAGCCGGCCCGGGCAGCTAGCCAAAAACATTCAGTACTTC. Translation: CASSRPGQLAKNIQYF.

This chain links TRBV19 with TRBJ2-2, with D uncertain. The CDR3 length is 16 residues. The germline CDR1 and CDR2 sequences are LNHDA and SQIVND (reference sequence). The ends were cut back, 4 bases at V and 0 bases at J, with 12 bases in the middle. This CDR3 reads CASSTRAGSNTGELFF. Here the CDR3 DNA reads TGTGCCAGTAGTACCCGGGCAGGTTCGAACACCGGGGAGCTGTTTTTT.

The CDR3 bases are TGTGCCAGTAGTATAGGGGGAGGGCCGAGCTCCTACGAGCAGTACTTC. Its translation: CASSIGGGPSSYEQYF. The chain combines TRBV19 with TRBJ2-7; 7 bases match TRBD2. The CDR3 is made up of 16 amino acids. From germline, CDR1 is LNHDA and CDR2 SQIVND (reference sequence). The ends lost 1 base at V and 0 bases at J; junction bases unmatched: 6. The whole variable domain, filled in from reference TRBV19 and TRBJ2-7, reads DGGITQSPKYLFRKEGQNVTLSCEQNLNHDAMYWYRQDPGQGLRLIYYSQIVNDFQKGDIAEGYSVSREKKESFPLTVTSAQKNPTAFYLCASSIGGGPSSYEQYFGPGTRLTVT.

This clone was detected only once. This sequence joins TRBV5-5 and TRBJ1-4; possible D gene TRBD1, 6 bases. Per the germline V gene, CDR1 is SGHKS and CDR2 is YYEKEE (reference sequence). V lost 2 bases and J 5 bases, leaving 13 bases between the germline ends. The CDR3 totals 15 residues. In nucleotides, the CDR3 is TGTGCCAGCAGCTTTCGCGGGGGCCTAAATGAAAAACTGTTTTTT. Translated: CASSFRGGLNEKLFF. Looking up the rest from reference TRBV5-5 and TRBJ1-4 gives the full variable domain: DAGVTQSPTHLIKTRGQQVTLRCSPISGHKSVSWYQQVLGQGPQFIFQYYEKEERGRGNFPDRFSARQFPNYSSELNVNALLLGDSALYLCASSFRGGLNEKLFFGSGTQLSVL.

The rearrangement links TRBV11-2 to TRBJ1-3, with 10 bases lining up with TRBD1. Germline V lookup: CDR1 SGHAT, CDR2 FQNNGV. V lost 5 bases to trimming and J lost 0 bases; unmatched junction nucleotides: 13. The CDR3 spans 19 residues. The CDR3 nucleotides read TGTGCCAGCAGCGGCCTGGCGGGACAGGGGACCCTCTCTGGAAACACCATATATTTT. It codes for CASSGLAGQGTLSGNTIYF.

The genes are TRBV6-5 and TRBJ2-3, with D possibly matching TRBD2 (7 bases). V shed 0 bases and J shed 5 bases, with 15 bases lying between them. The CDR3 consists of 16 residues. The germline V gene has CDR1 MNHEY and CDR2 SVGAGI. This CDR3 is CASSYSLRGRGDTQYF. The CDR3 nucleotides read TGTGCCAGCAGTTACTCTTTGCGGGGGCGAGGAGATACGCAGTATTTT.

This CDR3 is CAIRGRGTGELFF. CDR3 sequence (DNA): TGTGCCATCAGGGGGCGCGGCACCGGGGAGCTGTTTTTT. The chain is built from TRBV10-3 and TRBJ2-2, with D possibly being TRBD1 (5 bases). The CDR3 extends over 13 amino acids. The V and J ends lost 6 bases and 4 bases respectively, with 9 bases between them. CDR1 and CDR2 from the germline V gene are ENHRY and SYGVKD.

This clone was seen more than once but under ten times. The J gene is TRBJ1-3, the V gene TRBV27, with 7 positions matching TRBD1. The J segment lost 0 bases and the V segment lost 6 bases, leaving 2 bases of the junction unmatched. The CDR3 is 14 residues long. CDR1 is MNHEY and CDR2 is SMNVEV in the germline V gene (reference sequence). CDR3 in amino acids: CASRTGRSGNTIYF. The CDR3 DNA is TGTGCCAGCAGGACAGGGCGCTCTGGAAACACCATATATTTT.

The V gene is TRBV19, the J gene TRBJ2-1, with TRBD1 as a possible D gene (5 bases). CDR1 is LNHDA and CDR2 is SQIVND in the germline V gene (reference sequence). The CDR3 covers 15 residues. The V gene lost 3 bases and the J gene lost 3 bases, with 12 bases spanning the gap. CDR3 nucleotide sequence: TGTGCCAGTAGTATGGCACAGGTCTACTACAATGAGCAGTTCTTC. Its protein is CASSMAQVYYNEQFF.

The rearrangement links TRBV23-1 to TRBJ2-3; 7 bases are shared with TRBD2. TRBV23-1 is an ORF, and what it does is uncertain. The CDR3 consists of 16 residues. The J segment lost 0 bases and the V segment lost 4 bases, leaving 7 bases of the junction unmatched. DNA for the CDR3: TGCGCCAGCAGTCCACCGACTAGCCCGAGCACAGATACGCAGTATTTT. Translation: CASSPPTSPSTDTQYF.

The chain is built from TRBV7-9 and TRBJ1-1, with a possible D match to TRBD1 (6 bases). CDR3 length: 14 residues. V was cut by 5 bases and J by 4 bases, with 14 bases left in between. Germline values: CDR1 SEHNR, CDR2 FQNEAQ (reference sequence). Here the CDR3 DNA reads TGTGCCAGCAGCCACCGCGGAGGGGGCACTGAAGCTTTCTTT. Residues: CASSHRGGGTEAFF.

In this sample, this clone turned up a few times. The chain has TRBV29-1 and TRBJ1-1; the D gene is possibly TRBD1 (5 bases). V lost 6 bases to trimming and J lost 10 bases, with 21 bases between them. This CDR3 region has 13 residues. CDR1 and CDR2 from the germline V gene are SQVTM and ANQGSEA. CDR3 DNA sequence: TGCAGCGTCTCACTAGACCCTTTGGGGGGAGCTTTCTTT. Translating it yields CSVSLDPLGGAFF.

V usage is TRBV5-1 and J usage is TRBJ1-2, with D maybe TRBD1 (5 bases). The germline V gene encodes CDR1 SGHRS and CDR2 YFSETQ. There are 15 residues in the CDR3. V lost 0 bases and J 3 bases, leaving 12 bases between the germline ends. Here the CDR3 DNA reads TGCGCCAGCAGCTTGGGGGACCGCACGGACTATGGCTACACCTTC. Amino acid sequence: CASSLGDRTDYGYTF.

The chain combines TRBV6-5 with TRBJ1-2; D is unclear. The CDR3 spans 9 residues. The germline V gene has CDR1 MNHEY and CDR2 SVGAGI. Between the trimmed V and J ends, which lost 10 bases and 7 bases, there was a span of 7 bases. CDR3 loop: CATSGGYTF. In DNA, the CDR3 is TGTGCCACGTCGGGTGGCTACACCTTC.

DNA for the CDR3: TGTGCCAGCTCACCCGGACAGAGGGGGAACAATGAGCAGTTCTTC. Translated: CASSPGQRGNNEQFF. The chain employs TRBV18 and TRBJ2-1; D might be TRBD1 (6 bases). From germline, CDR1 is KGHSH and CDR2 LQKENI. The CDR3 has 15 residues. V was shortened by 3 bases and J by 5 bases, with 14 bases between the two germline ends.

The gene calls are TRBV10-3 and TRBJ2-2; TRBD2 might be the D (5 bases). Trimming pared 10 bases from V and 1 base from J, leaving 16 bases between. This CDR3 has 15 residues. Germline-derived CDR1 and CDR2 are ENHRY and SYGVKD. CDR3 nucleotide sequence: TGTGCCACCCGCCCGACGGGGATGAACACCGGGGAGCTGTTTTTT. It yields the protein CATRPTGMNTGELFF.

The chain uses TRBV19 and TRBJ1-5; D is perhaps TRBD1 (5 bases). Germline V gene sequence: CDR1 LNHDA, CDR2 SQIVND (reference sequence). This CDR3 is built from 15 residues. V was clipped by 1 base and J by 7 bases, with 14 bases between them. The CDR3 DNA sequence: TGTGCCAGTAGTATAGCGGGGGACGGTAACCAGCCCCAGCATTTT. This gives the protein CASSIAGDGNQPQHF.

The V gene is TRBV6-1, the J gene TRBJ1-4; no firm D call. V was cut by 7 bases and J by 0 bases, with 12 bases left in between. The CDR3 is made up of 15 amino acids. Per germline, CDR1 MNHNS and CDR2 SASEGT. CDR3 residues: CASNGRSSTNEKLFF. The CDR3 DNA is TGTGCCAGCAATGGTCGATCCTCAACTAATGAAAAACTGTTTTTT.

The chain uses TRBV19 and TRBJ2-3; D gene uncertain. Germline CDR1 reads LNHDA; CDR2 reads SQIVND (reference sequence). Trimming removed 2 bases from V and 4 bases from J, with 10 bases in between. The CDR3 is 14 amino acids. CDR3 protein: CASSITFSSDTQYF. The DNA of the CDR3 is TGTGCCAGTAGTATAACCTTTTCCTCAGATACGCAGTATTTT.

For the CDR3, the DNA is TGTGCCAGCAGCTTAACGAGTTACTACGAGCAGTACTTC. Its protein is CASSLTSYYEQYF. The V and J genes are TRBV11-3 and TRBJ2-7; D is uncertain. Trimming stripped 2 bases from V and 3 bases from J, with 8 bases between. Germline V CDR1 and CDR2: SGHNT, YENEEA. The length of the CDR3 is 13 residues.

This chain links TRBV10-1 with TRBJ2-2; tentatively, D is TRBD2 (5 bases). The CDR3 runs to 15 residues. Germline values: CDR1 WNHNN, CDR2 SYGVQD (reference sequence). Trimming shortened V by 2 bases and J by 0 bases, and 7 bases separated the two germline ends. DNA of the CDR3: TGCGCCAGCAGTGAGGGAGGAGCGAACACCGGGGAGCTGTTTTTT. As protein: CASSEGGANTGELFF.

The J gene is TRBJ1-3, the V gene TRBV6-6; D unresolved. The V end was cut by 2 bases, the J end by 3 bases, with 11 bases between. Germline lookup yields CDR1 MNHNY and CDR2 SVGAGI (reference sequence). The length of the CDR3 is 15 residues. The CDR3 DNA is TGTGCCAGCAGTTACAGCTTCGGAGATGGAAACACCATATATTTT. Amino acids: CASSYSFGDGNTIYF.